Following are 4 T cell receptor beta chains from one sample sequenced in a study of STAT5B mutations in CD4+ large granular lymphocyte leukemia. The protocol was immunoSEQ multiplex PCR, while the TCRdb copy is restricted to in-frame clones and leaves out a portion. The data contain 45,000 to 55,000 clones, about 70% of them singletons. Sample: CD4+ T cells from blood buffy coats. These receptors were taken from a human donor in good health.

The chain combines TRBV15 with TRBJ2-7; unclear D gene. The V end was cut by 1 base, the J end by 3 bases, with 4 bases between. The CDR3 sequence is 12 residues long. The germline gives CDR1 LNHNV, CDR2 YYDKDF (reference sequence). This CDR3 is CATSRGNYEQYF. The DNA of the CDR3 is TGTGCCACCAGCAGAGGAAACTACGAGCAGTACTTC.

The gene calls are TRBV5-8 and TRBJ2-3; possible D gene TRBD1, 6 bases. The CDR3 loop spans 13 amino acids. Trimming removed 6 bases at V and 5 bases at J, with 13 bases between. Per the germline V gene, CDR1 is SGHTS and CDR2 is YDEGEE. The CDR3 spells CASTLGAVDTQYF. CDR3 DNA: TGTGCCAGCACCCTGGGGGCGGTAGATACGCAGTATTTT.

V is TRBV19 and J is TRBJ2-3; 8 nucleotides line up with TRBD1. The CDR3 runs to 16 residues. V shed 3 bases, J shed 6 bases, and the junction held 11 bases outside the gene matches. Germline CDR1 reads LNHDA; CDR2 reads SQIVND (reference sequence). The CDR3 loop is CASSMGQGAQSDTQYF. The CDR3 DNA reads TGTGCCAGTAGTATGGGCCAGGGGGCCCAAAGTGATACGCAGTATTTT.

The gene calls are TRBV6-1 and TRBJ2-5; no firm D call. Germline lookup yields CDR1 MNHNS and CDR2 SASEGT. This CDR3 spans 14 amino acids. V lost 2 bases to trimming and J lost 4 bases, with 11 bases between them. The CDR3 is CASSELDLGETQYF. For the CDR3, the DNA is TGTGCCAGCAGTGAACTTGACTTAGGAGAGACCCAGTACTTC.